The text below deals with one T cell receptor (beta chain). Using immunoSEQ multiplex PCR, the repertoire was profiled, and TCRdb retains in-frame clones only, with some absent. The sample lists about 120,000 clones, 86% occurring once. The CDR3 spans 14 residues. V gave up 10 bases and J gave up 3 bases; unmatched junction bases: 7. Germline loops: CDR1 ENHRY, CDR2 SYGVKD. The data were obtained in a study of PD-1 blockade in mismatch repair-deficient tumors. This receptor was obtained from an adult with mismatch repair-deficient cancer. This sample comprised peripheral blood, obtained 44 weeks after starting pembrolizumab. V and J are TRBV10-3 and TRBJ1-2, with TRBD1 identical over 11 bases. The CDR3 DNA reads TGTGCCAGCATCCCGGGACAGGGGGACTATGGCTACACCTTC. Its translation: CASIPGQGDYGYTF.